One T cell receptor beta chain is described in this entry. Antigen unknown. Sequencing was performed with immunoSEQ multiplex PCR; in TCRdb, only in-frame clones are kept and a portion is missing. The repertoire consists of about 330,000 clones, with roughly 88% occurring once and the leading ten covering 5.5%. CDR3 length: 15 amino acids. V lost 0 bases and J lost 1; bases outside the gene matches: 2. Germline V gene data show CDR1 as SGHNT and CDR2 as YENEEA. This sample was taken from a study of Ad26.COV2.S vaccination and SARS-CoV-2 variants. Notes on the study in general: Vaccine and placebo recipients had comparable breadth of non-spike TCRs.

Treatment reported: roughly 18 received Ad26.COV2.S at low or high dose, single or two shots; about 5 received placebo; per-sample allocation not given. Sampling occurred on day 63 after the first vaccine or placebo injection. The rearrangement uses TRBV11-3 and TRBJ1-1; 7 nucleotides agree with TRBD1. The input for sequencing was peripheral blood, taken in a trial of Ad26.COV2.S vaccine versus placebo. The source is a person aged 18-60 years who received the Ad26.COV2.S COVID-19 vaccine or a placebo. This chain's CDR3 is CASSLEGGRNTEAFF. CDR3 coding DNA: TGTGCCAGCAGCTTAGAAGGGGGCAGGAACACTGAAGCTTTCTTT.